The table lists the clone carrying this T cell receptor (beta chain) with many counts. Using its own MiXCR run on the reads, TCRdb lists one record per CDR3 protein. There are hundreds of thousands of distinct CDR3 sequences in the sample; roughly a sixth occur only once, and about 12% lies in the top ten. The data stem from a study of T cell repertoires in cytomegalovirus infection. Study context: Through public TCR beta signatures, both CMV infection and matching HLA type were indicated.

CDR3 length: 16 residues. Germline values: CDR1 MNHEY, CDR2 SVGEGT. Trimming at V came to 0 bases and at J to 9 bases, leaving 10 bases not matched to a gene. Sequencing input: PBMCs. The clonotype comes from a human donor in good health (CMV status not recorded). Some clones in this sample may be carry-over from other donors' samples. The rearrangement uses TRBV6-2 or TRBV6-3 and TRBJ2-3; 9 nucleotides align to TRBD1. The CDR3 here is CASSYSKRTGASTQYF. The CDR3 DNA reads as TGTGCCAGCAGTTACTCGAAGAGGACAGGGGCCTCGACGCAGTATTTT.